Listed below are T cell receptor beta chains from one sample, sequenced in a study of T cells in Graves' hyperthyroidism and ophthalmopathy. Each CDR3 protein gets one entry after TCRdb re-called the multiplex PCR reads with MiXCR. The sample carries hundreds of thousands of distinct CDR3 sequences, under 20% recorded once. Sequencing used blood. Source of these receptors: a woman aged 45-65 years with Graves' hyperthyroidism that later progressed to Graves' ophthalmopathy. CDR3s include the opening cysteine and the closing phenylalanine or tryptophan. D genes are given only for firm matches. Size tells how often a clone was seen (once, few, many) or the class of an expanded clone, and some rows leave it out.

v_call: TRBV12-3/TRBV12-4
clone_size: few
j_call: TRBJ2-4
d_call: -
cdr3_nt: TGTGCCAGCGGTTCCGAGGCGGCCAAAAACATTCAGTACTTC
cdr3_aa: CASGSEAAKNIQYF

v_call: TRBV5-1
clone_size: many
j_call: TRBJ2-2
d_call: TRBD1
cdr3_nt: TGCGCCAGCAGCCGGACGGACAGGGAATACACCGGGGAGCTGTTTTTT
cdr3_aa: CASSRTDREYTGELFF

v_call: TRBV2
clone_size: -
j_call: TRBJ2-3
d_call: TRBD2
cdr3_nt: TGTGCCAGCAGTGAGTCTAGCGGGGGGCCTGGAGATACGCAGTATTTT
cdr3_aa: CASSESSGGPGDTQYF

v_call: TRBV5-1
clone_size: few
j_call: TRBJ1-6
d_call: TRBD1
cdr3_nt: TGCGCCAGCAGCTTGGCAGGAACAGGGGGCAATTCACCCCTCCACTTT
cdr3_aa: CASSLAGTGGNSPLHF

v_call: TRBV11-2
clone_size: few
j_call: TRBJ1-6
d_call: TRBD1
cdr3_nt: TGTGCCAGCAGCACGGGACAGGGGGACTCACCCCTCCACTTT
cdr3_aa: CASSTGQGDSPLHF

v_call: TRBV5-1
clone_size: -
j_call: TRBJ1-2
d_call: -
cdr3_nt: TGCGCCAGCAGCTTGTCCAGCCCTTATGGCTACACCTTC
cdr3_aa: CASSLSSPYGYTF

v_call: TRBV5-4
clone_size: -
j_call: TRBJ1-1
d_call: -
cdr3_nt: TGTGCCAGCAGCTTTAGAAACTTGAACACTGAAGCTTTCTTT
cdr3_aa: CASSFRNLNTEAFF

v_call: TRBV10-3
clone_size: -
j_call: TRBJ2-1
d_call: -
cdr3_nt: TGTGCCCTCTCCCAAGGGGGTAGTCCCTACAATGAGCAGTTCTTC
cdr3_aa: CALSQGGSPYNEQFF

v_call: TRBV3-1
clone_size: many
j_call: TRBJ2-1
d_call: TRBD2
cdr3_nt: TGTGCCAGCAGCCAGGGACTAGCGGGGGGGCTCAATGAGCAGTTCTTC
cdr3_aa: CASSQGLAGGLNEQFF

v_call: TRBV20-1
clone_size: many
j_call: TRBJ2-3
d_call: TRBD2
cdr3_nt: TGCAGTGCTCCCCACCAGCGGGGGGAAGATACGCAGTATTTT
cdr3_aa: CSAPHQRGEDTQYF

v_call: TRBV19
clone_size: few
j_call: TRBJ2-5
d_call: TRBD1
cdr3_nt: TGTGCCAGTAGTGAGCTCAGGGGGCAAGAGACCCAGTACTTC
cdr3_aa: CASSELRGQETQYF

v_call: TRBV5-5
clone_size: many
j_call: TRBJ2-5
d_call: TRBD2
cdr3_nt: TGTGCCAGCAGTCGACCGGGACTAGAGGGGGAGACCCAGTACTTC
cdr3_aa: CASSRPGLEGETQYF

v_call: TRBV7-3
clone_size: many
j_call: TRBJ1-1
d_call: -
cdr3_nt: TGTGCCAGCAGCTTAGGAAGTTACACTGAAGCTTTCTTT
cdr3_aa: CASSLGSYTEAFF

v_call: TRBV7-9
clone_size: few
j_call: TRBJ1-5
d_call: -
cdr3_nt: TGTGCCAGCAGCCCGGAACAGGGCAATCAGCCCCAGCATTTT
cdr3_aa: CASSPEQGNQPQHF

v_call: TRBV6-4
clone_size: -
j_call: TRBJ2-3
d_call: TRBD2
cdr3_nt: TGTGCCAGCAGTTACGAATACCGACTAGCGGGGACGCAGTATTTT
cdr3_aa: CASSYEYRLAGTQYF

v_call: TRBV29-1
clone_size: few
j_call: TRBJ2-6
d_call: -
cdr3_nt: TGCAGCGTAGGGAGGTCTGGGGCCAACGTCCTGACTTTC
cdr3_aa: CSVGRSGANVLTF

v_call: TRBV30
clone_size: few
j_call: TRBJ1-6
d_call: TRBD1
cdr3_nt: TGTGCCCAAACCGGAGGACAGGGGAGCTCCTATAATTCACCCCTCCACTTT
cdr3_aa: CAQTGGQGSSYNSPLHF

v_call: TRBV7-2
clone_size: -
j_call: TRBJ1-3
d_call: -
cdr3_nt: TGTGCCAGCAGCGCCAGGACGGGAATGATTAGAAACACCATATATTTT
cdr3_aa: CASSARTGMIRNTIYF

v_call: TRBV6-1
clone_size: -
j_call: TRBJ1-5
d_call: TRBD1
cdr3_nt: TGTGCCAGCAGCTTGACAGGGGCCATTGGGCCCCAGCATTTT
cdr3_aa: CASSLTGAIGPQHF

v_call: TRBV4-1
clone_size: many
j_call: TRBJ1-3
d_call: -
cdr3_nt: TGCGCCAGCAGCCAAGAAGGATCAGGGACGTCTGGAAACACCATATATTTT
cdr3_aa: CASSQEGSGTSGNTIYF

v_call: TRBV3-1
clone_size: -
j_call: TRBJ2-1
d_call: -
cdr3_nt: TGTGCCAGCAGCCAATTACCGGATGAGCAGTTCTTC
cdr3_aa: CASSQLPDEQFF

v_call: TRBV9
clone_size: -
j_call: TRBJ1-6
d_call: TRBD1
cdr3_nt: TGTGCCAGCACCCAGGGGGGGGCTTGGAATTCACCCCTCCACTTT
cdr3_aa: CASTQGGAWNSPLHF

v_call: TRBV6-1
clone_size: -
j_call: TRBJ1-6
d_call: -
cdr3_nt: TGTGCCAGCAGTGTAAGTCGACCTCATAATTCAGCCCTCCACTTT
cdr3_aa: CASSVSRPHNSALHF

v_call: TRBV30
clone_size: -
j_call: TRBJ1-2
d_call: -
cdr3_nt: TGTGCCCAAACGACAGGCAAAAACTATGGCTACACCTTC
cdr3_aa: CAQTTGKNYGYTF

v_call: TRBV12-3/TRBV12-4
clone_size: -
j_call: TRBJ1-2
d_call: -
cdr3_nt: TGTGCCAGCGGCCGGAGCGGGCGGAACTATGGCTACACCTTC
cdr3_aa: CASGRSGRNYGYTF

v_call: TRBV3-1
clone_size: many
j_call: TRBJ1-2
d_call: -
cdr3_nt: TGTGCCAGCAGCCAAACTAGGCCAAACTATGGCTACACCTTC
cdr3_aa: CASSQTRPNYGYTF

v_call: TRBV5-1
clone_size: few
j_call: TRBJ2-5
d_call: -
cdr3_nt: TGCGCCAGCAGCCTGACGGGACGTCGAGAAGAGACCCAGTACTTC
cdr3_aa: CASSLTGRREETQYF

v_call: TRBV28
clone_size: -
j_call: TRBJ1-5
d_call: TRBD1
cdr3_nt: TGTGCCAGCAGTTTATCCCCCTTTGTGGGACAGGGACCCTATAGCAATCAGCCCCAGCATTTT
cdr3_aa: CASSLSPFVGQGPYSNQPQHF

v_call: TRBV25-1
clone_size: few
j_call: TRBJ2-7
d_call: -
cdr3_nt: TGTGCCAGCACTGCGGGGGCCTCCTACGAGCAGTACTTC
cdr3_aa: CASTAGASYEQYF

v_call: TRBV27
clone_size: many
j_call: TRBJ1-2
d_call: -
cdr3_nt: TGTGCCAGCAGCTTATGGGGCAGGGATCCTAACTATGGCTACACCTTC
cdr3_aa: CASSLWGRDPNYGYTF

v_call: TRBV20-1
clone_size: -
j_call: TRBJ1-4
d_call: -
cdr3_nt: TGCAGTGCACTAGGGTGGGTGGGGAAGAATGAAAAACTGTTTTTT
cdr3_aa: CSALGWVGKNEKLFF